One T cell receptor beta chain is described in this entry. Its ends do not fully match the called genes, so a read error is possible. This sample was taken from a study of blood T cells in healthy people across ages. The germline gives CDR1 MNHEY, CDR2 SMNVEV (reference sequence). This CDR3 has 13 residues. Alongside a J-beta primer mix, a sample-barcoded 5' primer served in a second PCR lasting about 7 to 12 cycles. Each CDR3 protein gets one entry after TCRdb re-called the 5' RACE reads with MiXCR. The sample records approximately 800,000 distinct CDR3 sequences, roughly 25% being singletons. These same data were also listed under a study on T cells of mothers and their children.

The chain carries TRBV27 and TRBJ2-7, with D maybe TRBD1 (5 bases). The specimen sequenced was blood. The sequence was obtained from a boy aged 5-17 years in good health. The CDR3 DNA is TGTGCCAGCAGTTTCGGGCAGGGCTACGAGCAGCACTTC. Protein: CASSFGQGYEQHF.